This T cell receptor beta chain was sequenced in a study of neurological immune-mediated disorders. Broader study findings: Private repertoires in all groups were suggested, as expanded clones shared no CDR3 amino acid sequences across subjects. Multiple sclerosis was found to have the least TCR clonal expansion, below healthy controls, and HTLV-1-associated myelopathy the most.

Many counts were recorded for this clonotype. Its antigen is unknown. Trimming cost V 6 bases and J 4 bases, with 10 bases left between them. Germline CDR1 and CDR2: SGHTA and FQGNSA. The CDR3 contains 13 residues. The authors produced cDNA by 5'RACE using 10-nucleotide random UMIs. Each CDR3 protein gets one entry after TCRdb re-called the 5' RACE reads with MiXCR. The data hold around 83,000 distinct CDR3 sequences, with roughly 15% observed a single time. The unsorted libraries were generated from a total of 2 million PBMCs, which had been stored in RNAlater at -80 C. This chain links TRBV7-2 with TRBJ1-5, with D perhaps TRBD1 (6 bases). This sequence originates from a woman aged 45-60 years in good health. The specimen was PBMCs. The CDR3 nucleotides read TGTGCCAGCAGTGGACAGCGAAATCAGCCCCAGCATTTT. It yields the protein CASSGQRNQPQHF.